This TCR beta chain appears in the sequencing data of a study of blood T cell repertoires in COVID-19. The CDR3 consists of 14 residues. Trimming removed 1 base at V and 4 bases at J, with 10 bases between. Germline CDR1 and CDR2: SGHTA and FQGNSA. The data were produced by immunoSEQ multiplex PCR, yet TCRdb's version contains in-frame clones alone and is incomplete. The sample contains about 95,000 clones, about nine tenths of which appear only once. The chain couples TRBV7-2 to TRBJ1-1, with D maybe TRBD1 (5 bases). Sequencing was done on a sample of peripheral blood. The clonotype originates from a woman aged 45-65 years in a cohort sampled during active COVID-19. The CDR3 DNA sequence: TGTGCCAGCAGCTTAGTAGGGGCGCGCACTGAAGCTTTCTTT. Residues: CASSLVGARTEAFF.